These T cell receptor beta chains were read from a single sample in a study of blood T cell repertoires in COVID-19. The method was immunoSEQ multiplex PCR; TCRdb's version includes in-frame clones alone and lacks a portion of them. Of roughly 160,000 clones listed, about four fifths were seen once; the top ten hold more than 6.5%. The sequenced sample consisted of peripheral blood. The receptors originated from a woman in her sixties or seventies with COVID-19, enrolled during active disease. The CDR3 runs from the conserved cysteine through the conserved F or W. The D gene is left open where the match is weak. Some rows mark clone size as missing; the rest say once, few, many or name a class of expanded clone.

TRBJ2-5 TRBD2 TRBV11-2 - CASSPRSGIRQETQYF TGTGCCAGCAGCCCCCGGAGCGGGATCAGGCAAGAGACCCAGTACTTC
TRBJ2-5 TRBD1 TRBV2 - CASSYGQGAQMETQYF TGTGCCAGCAGTTATGGCCAGGGGGCGCAGATGGAGACCCAGTACTTC
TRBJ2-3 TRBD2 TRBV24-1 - CATSDPKSTTGSGDTDTQYF TGTGCCACCAGTGACCCAAAATCAACGACTGGTAGCGGGGACACAGATACGCAGTATTTT
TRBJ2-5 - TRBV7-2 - CASSLAAWETQYF TGTGCCAGCAGCTTAGCAGCTTGGGAGACCCAGTACTTC
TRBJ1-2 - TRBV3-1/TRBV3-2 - CASSQHRDTGYTF TGTGCCAGCAGCCAACACAGGGATACTGGCTACACCTTC
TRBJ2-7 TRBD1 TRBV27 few CASSPWDRVYEQYF TGTGCCAGCAGTCCGTGGGACAGGGTATACGAGCAGTACTTC
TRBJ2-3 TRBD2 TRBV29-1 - CSVEVGLAGTLDTQYF TGCAGCGTTGAAGTAGGGCTAGCGGGGACCCTAGATACGCAGTATTTT
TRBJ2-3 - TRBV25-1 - CASSAPGTLGVGTQYF TGTGCCAGCAGTGCCCCCGGGACACTGGGGGTCGGTACGCAGTATTTT
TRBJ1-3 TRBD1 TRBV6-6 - CASRGDRGYSGNTIYF TGTGCCAGCAGAGGGGACAGGGGGTACTCTGGAAACACCATATATTTT
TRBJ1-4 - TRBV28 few CASSGLGEKLFF TGTGCCAGCAGTGGGCTGGGTGAAAAACTGTTTTTT
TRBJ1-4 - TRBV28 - CASSLTRTTNEKLFF TGTGCCAGCAGTTTGACACGGACAACTAATGAAAAACTGTTTTTT